This T cell receptor beta chain was identified during a study of blood T cell repertoires in COVID-19. This clone occurred a few times. Produced via immunoSEQ multiplex PCR; TCRdb's table is partial and in-frame only. The repertoire includes 100,000 to 150,000 clones, 55% to 70% of them detected once, and 2% to 2.5% sits in the top ten. CDR1 is SGHTA and CDR2 is FQGNSA in the germline V gene. The CDR3 is 13 residues long. Trimming took 4 bases from V and 8 from J; bases not matched to a gene: 2. Specimen: peripheral blood. V usage is TRBV7-2 and J usage is TRBJ1-6; 7 bases align to TRBD1. The sequence was collected from an older woman with acute or convalescent COVID-19. The CDR3 protein is CASSSDRDSPLHF. The DNA for the CDR3 is TGTGCCAGCAGCTCCGACAGGGATTCACCCCTCCACTTT.